This T cell receptor beta chain was sequenced for a study of Ad26.COV2.S vaccination and SARS-CoV-2 variants. Whole-study context: The study gave Ad26.COV2.S intramuscularly, once or twice 56 days apart. Study results and limitations: Marked by substantial breadth, spike-specific CD8+ and CD4+ T cell responses were reportedly seen after vaccination. Placebo and vaccine recipients had non-spike TCR breadth that was similar.

The table came from immunoSEQ multiplex PCR; TCRdb's copy has only in-frame clones and leaves some out. This table holds roughly 320,000 clones, around four fifths found once. The treatment is: over 15 received Ad26.COV2.S at low or high dose, single or two shots; roughly 5 received placebo; per-sample allocation not given. Following the first vaccine or placebo injection, samples were taken on day 63. Boston supplied an adult donor aged 18-55 years. This clone was observed a handful of times. Its antigen is currently unknown. CDR1 and CDR2 (germline): SNHLY, FYNNEI. Trimming pared 4 bases from V and 5 bases from J, leaving 6 bases between. This CDR3 has 11 residues.

This sequence originates from a person between 18 and 60 years old who received the Ad26.COV2.S COVID-19 vaccine or a placebo. The rearrangement uses TRBV2 and TRBJ2-7; D is unclear. The source material was peripheral blood, sampled in a trial of Ad26.COV2.S vaccine versus placebo. CDR3 region: CASSVTDEQYF. The CDR3 DNA reads as TGTGCCAGCAGTGTGACGGACGAGCAGTACTTC.